Listed below are T cell receptor beta chains from one sample, sequenced in a study of cytomegalovirus exposure and HLA in healthy donors. The data were produced by immunoSEQ multiplex PCR, yet TCRdb's version contains in-frame clones alone and is incomplete. The sample yields around 150,000 clones, roughly 77% seen once. Sequenced: PBMCs. These receptor sequences come from a man aged 25 to 45 in good health and CMV-seropositive. The CDR3 runs from the conserved cysteine through the conserved F or W. A D gene is named only where the DNA matches it firmly. Size is stated for part of the rows, as once, few or many counts, or as a class when the clone is expanded.

clone size	D gene	V gene	J gene	CDR3 DNA	CDR3 protein
few	TRBD2	TRBV7-2	TRBJ2-7	TGTGCCAGCAGCACCGGGACTAGCGTCTACGAGCAGTACTTC	CASSTGTSVYEQYF
NA	TRBD2	TRBV7-9	TRBJ2-3	TGTGCCAGCGGGGGGACTAGCGGCTTAGATACGCAGTATTTT	CASGGTSGLDTQYF
NA	NA	TRBV5-4	TRBJ2-7	TGTGCCAGCAGCCTGGCTGGACAGACCTACGAGCAGTACTTC	CASSLAGQTYEQYF
NA	NA	TRBV29-1	TRBJ2-1	TGCAGCGTGACCGGGAACTACAATGAGCAGTTCTTC	CSVTGNYNEQFF
NA	TRBD1	TRBV7-2	TRBJ2-5	TGTGCCAGCAGCTCCGGGACAGGGGAAGAGACCCAGTACTTC	CASSSGTGEETQYF
NA	NA	TRBV7-9	TRBJ1-1	TGTGCCAGCAGCCGAGAACAGACGAACACTGAAGCTTTCTTT	CASSREQTNTEAFF
NA	NA	TRBV2	TRBJ2-3	TGTGCCAGCAGTGAACGTCTAGCTCGAACAGATACGCAGTATTTT	CASSERLARTDTQYF
NA	TRBD1	TRBV6-5	TRBJ2-7	TGTGCCAGCAGCCCCACAGGGGGCTACAACGAGCAGTACTTC	CASSPTGGYNEQYF
NA	TRBD1	TRBV5-1	TRBJ1-1	TGCGCCAGCAGCTTGGATGCAGGGGGCACTGAAGCTTTCTTT	CASSLDAGGTEAFF
NA	NA	TRBV7-9	TRBJ2-7	TGTGCCAGCAGCTTGGGGGAAGGGGGGCAGTACTTC	CASSLGEGGQYF
once	TRBD1	TRBV11-2	TRBJ2-7	TGTGCCAGCGGGGGACAGGTGACCTACGAGCAGTACTTC	CASGGQVTYEQYF
NA	NA	TRBV7-2	TRBJ2-7	TGTGCCAGCAGCTTAGCAGGGGAAGGCGACGAGCAGTACTTC	CASSLAGEGDEQYF
NA	TRBD1	TRBV7-8	TRBJ2-2	TGTGCCAGCAGCCTTGGGACAGGGGGTGGCGGGGAGCTGTTTTTT	CASSLGTGGGGELFF
NA	TRBD2	TRBV14	TRBJ2-3	TGTGCCAGCAGCCCCCGGGTTGGGAGCGGGGGGGCAGATACGCAGTATTTT	CASSPRVGSGGADTQYF
NA	NA	TRBV18	TRBJ2-1	TGTGCCAGCTCACCGCCCCCACAGGGTCTCTACAATGAGCAGTTCTTC	CASSPPPQGLYNEQFF
once	NA	TRBV18	TRBJ2-7	TGTGCCAGCTCACCAGAGCCCGACAGCTACGAGCAGTACTTC	CASSPEPDSYEQYF
NA	NA	TRBV6-1	TRBJ2-1	TGTGCCAGCAGTGGATGGGACTCACCAGGCAATGAGCAGTTCTTC	CASSGWDSPGNEQFF
NA	TRBD1	TRBV5-4	TRBJ2-3	TGTGCCAGCAGTTTTGTAGGACAGGGTTCAGATACGCAGTATTTT	CASSFVGQGSDTQYF
NA	TRBD2	TRBV9	TRBJ2-7	TGTGCCAGCAGCGCTGCGCCGGGACTAGCGGGCTACGAGCAGTACTTC	CASSAAPGLAGYEQYF
NA	TRBD2	TRBV28	TRBJ2-7	TGTGCCAGCAGCTTAATCCCCCCGGCTAGCGGGTTGACTTTTGCCTACGAGCAGTACTTC	CASSLIPPASGLTFAYEQYF
NA	TRBD1	TRBV5-1	TRBJ2-1	TGCGCCAGCAGCTTGGGCAGGGGGCTTTACAATGAGCAGTTCTTC	CASSLGRGLYNEQFF
NA	TRBD2	TRBV28	TRBJ2-3	TGTGCCAGCAGCGGGACTAAGTATGGGATTTCTAGCACAGATACGCAGTATTTT	CASSGTKYGISSTDTQYF
few	TRBD2	TRBV9	TRBJ2-3	TGTGCCAGCAGCTTGTCTAGCGGGGAGAGCACAGATACGCAGTATTTT	CASSLSSGESTDTQYF
once	NA	TRBV9	TRBJ1-5	TGTGCCAGCAGCGGGACTGCGGATCAGCCCCAGCATTTT	CASSGTADQPQHF
once	TRBD1	TRBV7-6	TRBJ2-5	TGTGCCAGCAGCTTAGACAGGGGTAACTGGGAGACCCAGTACTTC	CASSLDRGNWETQYF